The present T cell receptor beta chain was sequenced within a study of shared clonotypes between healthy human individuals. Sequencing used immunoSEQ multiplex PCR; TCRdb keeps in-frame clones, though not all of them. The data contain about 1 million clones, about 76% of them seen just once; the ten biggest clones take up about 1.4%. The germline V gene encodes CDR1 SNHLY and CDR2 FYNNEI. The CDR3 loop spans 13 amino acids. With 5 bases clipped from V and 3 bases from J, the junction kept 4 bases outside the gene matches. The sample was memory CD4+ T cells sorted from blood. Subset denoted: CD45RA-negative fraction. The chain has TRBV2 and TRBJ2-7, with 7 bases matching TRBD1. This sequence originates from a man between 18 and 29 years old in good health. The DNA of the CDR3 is TGTGCCAGCAGTTGGACAGGCGACTACGAGCAGTACTTC. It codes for CASSWTGDYEQYF.